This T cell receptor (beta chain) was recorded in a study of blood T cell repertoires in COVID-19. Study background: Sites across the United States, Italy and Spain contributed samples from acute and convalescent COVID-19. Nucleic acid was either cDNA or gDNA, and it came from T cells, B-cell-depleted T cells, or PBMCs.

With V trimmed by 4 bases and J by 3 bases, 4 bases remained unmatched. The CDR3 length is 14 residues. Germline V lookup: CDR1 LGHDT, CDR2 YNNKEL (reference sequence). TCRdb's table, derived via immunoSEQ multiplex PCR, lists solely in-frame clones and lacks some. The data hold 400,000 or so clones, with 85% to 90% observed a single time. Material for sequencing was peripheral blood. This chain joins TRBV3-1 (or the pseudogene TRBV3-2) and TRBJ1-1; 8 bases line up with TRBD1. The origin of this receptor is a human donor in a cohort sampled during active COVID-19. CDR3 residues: CASSLGTGYTEAFF. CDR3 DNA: TGTGCCAGCAGCCTGGGGACAGGCTACACTGAAGCTTTCTTT.